This T cell receptor beta chain was retrieved from a study of blood T cell repertoires in COVID-19. Sequenced by immunoSEQ multiplex PCR; TCRdb stores in-frame clones only, minus some. The top ten hold roughly 10% of the sample, which has 75,000 to 90,000 clones, approximately 82% seen once. The length of the CDR3 is 14 residues. With 3 bases removed from V and 4 bases from J, the gap between germline ends came to 13 bases. Looked up from germline, CDR1 is MNHEY and CDR2 is SMNVEV (reference sequence). The chain couples TRBV27 to TRBJ2-7; D uncertain. The sample taken for sequencing was peripheral blood. The TCR was taken from a human donor in a cohort sampled during active COVID-19. The CDR3 DNA follows: TGTGCCAGCAGTTTCCCGGGTCGCGGTTACGAGCAGTACTTC. Its translation is CASSFPGRGYEQYF.